This T cell receptor beta chain was observed in a study of blood T cell repertoires in COVID-19. Background on the study: Samples taken during acute and convalescent COVID-19 were collected in the United States, Italy and Spain. Nucleic acid was either cDNA or gDNA, and it came from T cells, B-cell-depleted T cells, or PBMCs.

The authors' processing: It was from reference gene primer amplification that nucleated cell counts were estimated. Libraries were prepared by immunoSEQ multiplex PCR; TCRdb keeps only in-frame clonotypes and omits some of them. V, J and clone size were drawn from that table, and D and trimming were deduced from the DNA. The table lists fewer than 90,000 clones, around 96% of them singletons. The sequence was obtained from a human donor with active COVID-19. The donor label of this sample is uncertain. Sequencing was done on a sample of peripheral blood.

The CDR3 DNA reads TGTGCCAGCAGCTTACCAGGGACAGGGCCCCAGCCCCAGCATTTT. Amino acid sequence: CASSLPGTGPQPQHF. V is TRBV7-8 and J is TRBJ1-5, with TRBD1 matching 9 bases. The CDR3 sequence is 15 residues long. The junction had 6 bases not matched to a gene; V was cut back by 2 bases and J by 7 bases. From germline, CDR1 is SGHVS and CDR2 FQNEAQ.